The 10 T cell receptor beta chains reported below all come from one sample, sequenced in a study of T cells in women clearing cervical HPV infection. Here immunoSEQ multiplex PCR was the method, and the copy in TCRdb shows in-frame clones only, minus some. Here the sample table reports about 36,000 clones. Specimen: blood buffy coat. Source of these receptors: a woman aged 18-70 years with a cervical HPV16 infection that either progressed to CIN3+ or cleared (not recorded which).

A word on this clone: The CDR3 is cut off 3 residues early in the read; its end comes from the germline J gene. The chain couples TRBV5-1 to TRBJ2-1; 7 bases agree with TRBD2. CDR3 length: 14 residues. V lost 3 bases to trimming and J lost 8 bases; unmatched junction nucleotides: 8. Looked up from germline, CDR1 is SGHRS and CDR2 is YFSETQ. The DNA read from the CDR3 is TGCGCCAGCAGCTCCCCGGGACTAAGTTATGAG. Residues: CASSSPGLSYE. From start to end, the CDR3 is CASSSPGLSYEQFF.

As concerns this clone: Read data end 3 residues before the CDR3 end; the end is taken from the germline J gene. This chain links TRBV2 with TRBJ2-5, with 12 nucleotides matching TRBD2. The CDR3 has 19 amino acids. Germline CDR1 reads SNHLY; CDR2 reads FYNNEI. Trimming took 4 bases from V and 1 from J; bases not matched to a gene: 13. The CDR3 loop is CASSAKGPGLAGRQETQYF. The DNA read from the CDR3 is TGTGCCAGCAGTGCCAAAGGCCCCGGACTAGCGGGACGCCAAGAGACC.

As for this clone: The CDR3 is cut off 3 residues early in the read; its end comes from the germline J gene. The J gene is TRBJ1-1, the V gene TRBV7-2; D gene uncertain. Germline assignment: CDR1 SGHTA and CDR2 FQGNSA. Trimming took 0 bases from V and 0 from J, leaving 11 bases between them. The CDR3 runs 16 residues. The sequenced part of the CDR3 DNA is TGTGCCAGCAGCTTAGCAAACTCTCTTATGAACACTGAA. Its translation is CASSLANSLMNTE. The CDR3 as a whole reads CASSLANSLMNTEAFF.

CDR3: CASSLTRAGNIWMITEAFF. CDR3 DNA, as far as it was read: TGTGCCAGCAGCTTAACGAGGGCAGGGAATATTTGGATGATCACTGAA. The rearrangement uses TRBV7-3 and TRBJ1-1; the D gene is possibly TRBD1 (5 bases). The read halts 3 residues ahead of the CDR3 end, with the missing end drawn from the germline J gene. The CDR3 is 19 amino acids. CDR1 SGHTA and CDR2 FQGTGA come from the germline V gene. V lost 0 bases and J lost 4, with 24 bases in between. The full variable domain, with the rest looked up from reference TRBV7-3 and TRBJ1-1, is GAGVSQTPSNKVTEKGKYVELRCDPISGHTALYWYRQSLGQGPEFLIYFQGTGAADDSGLPNDRFFAVRPEGSVSTLKIQRTERGDSAVYLCASSLTRAGNIWMITEAFFGQGTRLTVV.

CDR3 DNA, as far as it was read: TGTGCCAGCTCACCGGGCCTTGGTTCTGAA. This codes for CASSPGLGSE. The entire CDR3 sequence reads CASSPGLGSEAFF. This sequence joins TRBV18 and TRBJ1-1; D is uncertain. The read ends 3 residues shy of where the CDR3 ends; the end is completed using the germline J gene. CDR3 size: 13 residues. Deletions cut 3 bases from V and 6 bases from J, with 11 bases between. Looked up from germline, CDR1 is KGHSH and CDR2 is LQKENI.

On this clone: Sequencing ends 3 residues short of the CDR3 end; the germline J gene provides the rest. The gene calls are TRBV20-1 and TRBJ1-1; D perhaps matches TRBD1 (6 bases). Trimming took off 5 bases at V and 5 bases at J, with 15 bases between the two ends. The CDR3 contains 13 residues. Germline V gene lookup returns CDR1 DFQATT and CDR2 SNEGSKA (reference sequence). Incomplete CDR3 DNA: TGCAGTGCTCCTAAGGGGGGGAGAACTGAA. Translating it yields CSAPKGGRTE. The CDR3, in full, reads CSAPKGGRTEAFF.

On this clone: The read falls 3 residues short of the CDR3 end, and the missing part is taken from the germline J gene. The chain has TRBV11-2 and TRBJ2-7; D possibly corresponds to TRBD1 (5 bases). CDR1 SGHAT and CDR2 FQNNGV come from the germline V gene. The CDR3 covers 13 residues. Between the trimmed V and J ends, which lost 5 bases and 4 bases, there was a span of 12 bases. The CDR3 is CASSPPGQYEQYF. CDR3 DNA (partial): TGTGCCAGCAGCCCCCCCGGACAATACGAG.

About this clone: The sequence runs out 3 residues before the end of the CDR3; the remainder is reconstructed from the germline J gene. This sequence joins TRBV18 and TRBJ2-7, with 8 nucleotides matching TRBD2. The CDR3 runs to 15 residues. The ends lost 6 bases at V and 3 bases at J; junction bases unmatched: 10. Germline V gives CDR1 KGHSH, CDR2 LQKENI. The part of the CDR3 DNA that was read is TGTGCCAGCTCTCTTGTTAGCGGGGACGGCTACGAG. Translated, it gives CASSLVSGDGYE. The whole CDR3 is CASSLVSGDGYEQYF.

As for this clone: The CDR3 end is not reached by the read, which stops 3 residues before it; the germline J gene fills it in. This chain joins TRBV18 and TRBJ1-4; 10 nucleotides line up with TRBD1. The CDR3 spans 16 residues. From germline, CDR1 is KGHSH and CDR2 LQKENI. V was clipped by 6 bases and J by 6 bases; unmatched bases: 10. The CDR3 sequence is CASSATGGEGYEKLFF. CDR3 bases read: TGTGCCAGCTCGGCGACAGGGGGCGAAGGGTATGAAAAA.

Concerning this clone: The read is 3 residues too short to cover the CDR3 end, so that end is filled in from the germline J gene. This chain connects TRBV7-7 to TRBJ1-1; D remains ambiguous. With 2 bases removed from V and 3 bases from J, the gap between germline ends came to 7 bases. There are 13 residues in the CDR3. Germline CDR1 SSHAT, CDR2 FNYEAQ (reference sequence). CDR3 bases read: TGTGCCAGCAGCTTAAGGAGGGACACTGAA. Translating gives CASSLRRDTE. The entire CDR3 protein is CASSLRRDTEAFF.